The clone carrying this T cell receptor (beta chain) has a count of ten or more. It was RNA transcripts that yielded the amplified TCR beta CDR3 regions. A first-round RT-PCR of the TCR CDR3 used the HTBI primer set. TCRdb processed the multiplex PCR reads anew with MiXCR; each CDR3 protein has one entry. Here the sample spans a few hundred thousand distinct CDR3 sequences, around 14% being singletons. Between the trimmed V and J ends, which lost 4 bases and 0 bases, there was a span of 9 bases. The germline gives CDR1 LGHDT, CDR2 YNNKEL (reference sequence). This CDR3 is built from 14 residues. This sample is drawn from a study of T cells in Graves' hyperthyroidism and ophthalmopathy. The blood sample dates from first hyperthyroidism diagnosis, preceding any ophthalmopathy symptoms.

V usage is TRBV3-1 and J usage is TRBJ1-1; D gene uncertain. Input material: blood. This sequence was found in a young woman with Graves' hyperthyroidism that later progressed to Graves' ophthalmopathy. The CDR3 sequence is CASSLQIMNTEAFF. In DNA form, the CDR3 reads TGTGCCAGCAGCCTACAGATTATGAACACTGAAGCTTTCTTT.